This TCR beta chain was recorded in a study of CD8+CD57+ T cells in acquired aplastic anemia. For sequencing, patients were chosen who had shown expansion of CD8+CD57+ cells by flow cytometry. Genomic DNA was employed as the template in profiling TCR beta VDJ and CDR3. TCRdb reprocessed the reads with MiXCR, giving one entry per CDR3 protein. The sample lists around 200,000 distinct CDR3 sequences; roughly 50% were seen once. From germline, CDR1 is SGDLS and CDR2 YYNGEE. The CDR3 extends over 16 amino acids. The trim removed 0 bases at V and 11 bases at J, leaving 13 bases unmatched. Sequencing was done on a sample of sorted CD4+, CD8+, or CD8+CD57+ T cells (not recorded which) from PBMCs. The clonotype was recovered from a human donor with aplastic anemia. The chain joins TRBV9 to TRBJ2-3; 9 nucleotides align to TRBD2. The CDR3 bases are TGTGCCAGCAGCGTAGTAGGCGGGGGGGCCGGTATTGAGCAGTATTTT. Protein: CASSVVGGGAGIEQYF.